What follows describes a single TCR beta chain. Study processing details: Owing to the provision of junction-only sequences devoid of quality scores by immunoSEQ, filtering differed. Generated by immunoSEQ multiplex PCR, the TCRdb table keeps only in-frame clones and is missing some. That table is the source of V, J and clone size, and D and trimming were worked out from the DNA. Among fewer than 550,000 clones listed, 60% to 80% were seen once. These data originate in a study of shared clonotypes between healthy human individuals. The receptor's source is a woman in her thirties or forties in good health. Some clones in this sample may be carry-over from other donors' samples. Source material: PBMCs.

The CDR3 loop is CASSIQSGAGGPNEQFF. Written as DNA, the CDR3 is TGCGCCAGCAGTATCCAGTCGGGAGCGGGAGGCCCCAATGAGCAGTTCTTC. The chain carries TRBV10-2 and TRBJ2-1, with 9 bases identical to TRBD2. With 5 bases clipped from V and 6 bases from J, the junction kept 14 bases outside the gene matches. The length of the CDR3 is 17 residues. Germline V CDR1 and CDR2: WSHSY, SAAADI.